The clone carrying this T cell receptor (beta chain) was observed a handful of times. Its antigen remains unknown. TCRdb's copy holds only in-frame clones and misses some; the assay was immunoSEQ multiplex PCR. The sample records 150,000 or so clones, just over 85% being singletons. The data stem from a study of T cell responses to AZD1222 COVID-19 vaccine. Study-wide context: Samples with a second dose at about 4 or about 12 weeks were pooled together.

With 5 bases removed from V and 1 base from J, the gap between germline ends came to 11 bases. The germline V gene has CDR1 SGHTA and CDR2 FQGNSA. The CDR3 sequence is 14 residues long. The study, taken as a whole, reports: Spike-specific TCR breadth and depth were elevated following two AZD1222 doses. Females outnumbered males among donors, who were mostly white British; clonal diversity was possibly underestimated.

Specimen: peripheral blood, collected on day 0 of AZD1222 vaccination. The clonotype was recovered from an adult in good health. This chain uses TRBV7-2 with TRBJ1-1; no firm D call. The CDR3 nucleotides are TGTGCCAGCAGCCTTCTCCCAGCGAACACTGAAGCTTTCTTT. It specifies CASSLLPANTEAFF.